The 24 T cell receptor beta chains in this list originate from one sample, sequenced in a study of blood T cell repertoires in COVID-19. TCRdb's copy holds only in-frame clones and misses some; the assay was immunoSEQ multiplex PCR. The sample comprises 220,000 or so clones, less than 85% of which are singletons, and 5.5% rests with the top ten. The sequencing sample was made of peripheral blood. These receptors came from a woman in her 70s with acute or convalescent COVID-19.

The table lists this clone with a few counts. The CDR3 here is CASRLTGTGYNTEAFF. The DNA of the CDR3 is TGTGCCAGCAGACTTACCGGGACAGGGTATAACACTGAAGCTTTCTTT. This sequence joins TRBV27 and TRBJ1-1; 9 nucleotides agree with TRBD1. The germline V gene has CDR1 MNHEY and CDR2 SMNVEV (reference sequence). The CDR3 has 16 amino acids. V dropped 6 bases and J dropped 2; count of bases not matched to a gene: 10.

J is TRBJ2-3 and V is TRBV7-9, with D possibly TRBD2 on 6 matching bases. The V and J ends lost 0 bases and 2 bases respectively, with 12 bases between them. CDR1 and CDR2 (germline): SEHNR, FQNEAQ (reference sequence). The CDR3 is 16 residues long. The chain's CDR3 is CASSLASGTSTDTQYF. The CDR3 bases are TGTGCCAGCAGCTTAGCTAGCGGTACTTCCACAGATACGCAGTATTTT. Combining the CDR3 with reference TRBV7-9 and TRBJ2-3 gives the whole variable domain DTGVSQNPRHKITKRGQNVTFRCDPISEHNRLYWYRQTLGQGPEFLTYFQNEAQLEKSRLLSDRFSAERPKGSFSTLEIQRTEQGDSAMYLCASSLASGTSTDTQYFGPGTRLTVL.

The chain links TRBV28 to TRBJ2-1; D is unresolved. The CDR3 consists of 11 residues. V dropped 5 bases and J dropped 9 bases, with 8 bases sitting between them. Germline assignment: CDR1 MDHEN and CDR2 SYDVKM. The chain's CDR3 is CASSERSEQFF. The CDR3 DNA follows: TGTGCCAGCAGTGAGCGTTCTGAGCAGTTCTTC.

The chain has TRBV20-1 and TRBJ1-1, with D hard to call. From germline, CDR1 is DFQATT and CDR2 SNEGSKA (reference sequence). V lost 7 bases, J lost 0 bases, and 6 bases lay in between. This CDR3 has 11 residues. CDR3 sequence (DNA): TGCAGTGTCCGTGTGAACACTGAAGCTTTCTTT. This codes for CSVRVNTEAFF.

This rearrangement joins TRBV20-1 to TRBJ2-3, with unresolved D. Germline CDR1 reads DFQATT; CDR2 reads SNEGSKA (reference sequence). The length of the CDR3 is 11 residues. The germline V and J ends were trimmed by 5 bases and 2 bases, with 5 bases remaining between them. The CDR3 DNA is TGCAGTGCTCAGAACACAGATACGCAGTATTTT. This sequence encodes CSAQNTDTQYF.

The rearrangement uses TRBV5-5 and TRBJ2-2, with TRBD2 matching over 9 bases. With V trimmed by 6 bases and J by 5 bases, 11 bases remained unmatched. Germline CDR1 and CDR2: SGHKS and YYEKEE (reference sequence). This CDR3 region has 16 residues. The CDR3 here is CASTFGLAGLTGELFF. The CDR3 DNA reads TGTGCCAGCACCTTTGGGCTAGCGGGATTAACCGGGGAGCTGTTTTTT.

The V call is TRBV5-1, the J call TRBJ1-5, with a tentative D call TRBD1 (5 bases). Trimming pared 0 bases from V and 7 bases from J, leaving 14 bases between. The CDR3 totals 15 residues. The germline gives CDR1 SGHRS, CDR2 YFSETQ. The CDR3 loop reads CASSLEPGFGQPQHF. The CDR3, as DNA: TGCGCCAGCAGCTTGGAACCAGGGTTCGGCCAGCCCCAGCATTTT. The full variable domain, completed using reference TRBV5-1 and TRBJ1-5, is KAGVTQTPRYLIKTRGQQVTLSCSPISGHRSVSWYQQTPGQGLQFLFEYFSETQRNKGNFPGRFSGRQFSNSRSEMNVSTLELGDSALYLCASSLEPGFGQPQHFGDGTRLSIL.

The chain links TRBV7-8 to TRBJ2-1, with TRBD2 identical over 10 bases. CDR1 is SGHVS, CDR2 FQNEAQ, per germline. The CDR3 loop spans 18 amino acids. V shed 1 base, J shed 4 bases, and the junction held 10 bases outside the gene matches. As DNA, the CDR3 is TGTGCCAGCAGCTTAGGGTCGGTAGCGGGAGGATCATACAATGAGCAGTTCTTC. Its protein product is CASSLGSVAGGSYNEQFF.

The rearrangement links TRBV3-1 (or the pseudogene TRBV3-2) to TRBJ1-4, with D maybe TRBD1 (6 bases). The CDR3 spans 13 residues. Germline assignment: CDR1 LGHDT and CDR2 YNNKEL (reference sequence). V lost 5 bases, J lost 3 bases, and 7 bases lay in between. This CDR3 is CASSDRSNEKLFF. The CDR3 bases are TGTGCCAGCAGCGACAGGTCTAATGAAAAACTGTTTTTT.

Here the CDR3 DNA reads TGTGCCAGCAGCTTCCCCGGACAGGGGGCGTGGGAGCAGTACTTC. Translated, it gives CASSFPGQGAWEQYF. This rearrangement joins TRBV7-9 to TRBJ2-7, with 11 nucleotides matching TRBD1. CDR1 is SEHNR, CDR2 FQNEAQ, per germline (reference sequence). The CDR3 runs 15 residues. Trimming cost V 3 bases and J 7 bases; bases outside gene matches: 8.

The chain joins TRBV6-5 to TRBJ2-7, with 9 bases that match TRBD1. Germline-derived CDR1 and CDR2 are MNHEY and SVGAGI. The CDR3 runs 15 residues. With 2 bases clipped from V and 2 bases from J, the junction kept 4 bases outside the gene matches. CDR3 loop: CASSYPRTGAYEQYF. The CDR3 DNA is TGTGCCAGCAGTTACCCAAGGACAGGGGCCTACGAGCAGTACTTC.

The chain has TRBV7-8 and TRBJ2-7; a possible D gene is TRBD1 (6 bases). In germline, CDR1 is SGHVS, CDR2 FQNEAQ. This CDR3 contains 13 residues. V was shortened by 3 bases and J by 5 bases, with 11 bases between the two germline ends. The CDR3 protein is CASSFPGEHEQYF. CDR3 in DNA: TGTGCCAGCAGCTTTCCAGGGGAGCACGAGCAGTACTTC.

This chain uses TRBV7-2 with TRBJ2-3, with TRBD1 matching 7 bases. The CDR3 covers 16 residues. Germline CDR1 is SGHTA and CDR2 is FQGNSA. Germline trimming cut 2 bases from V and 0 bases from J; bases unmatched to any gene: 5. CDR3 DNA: TGTGCCAGCAGCTTAACAGGGACAGCTAGCACAGATACGCAGTATTTT. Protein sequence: CASSLTGTASTDTQYF.

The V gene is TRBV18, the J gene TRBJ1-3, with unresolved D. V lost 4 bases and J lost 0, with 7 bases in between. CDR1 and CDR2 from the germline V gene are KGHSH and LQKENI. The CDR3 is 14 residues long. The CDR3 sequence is CASSLEGSGNTIYF. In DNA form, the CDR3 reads TGTGCCAGCTCACTCGAGGGCTCTGGAAACACCATATATTTT.

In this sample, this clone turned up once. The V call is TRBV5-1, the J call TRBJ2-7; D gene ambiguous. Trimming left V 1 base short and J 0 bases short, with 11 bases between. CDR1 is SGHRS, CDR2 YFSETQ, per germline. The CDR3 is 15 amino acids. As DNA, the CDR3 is TGCGCCAGCAGCTTGTCCCCCGGTAGCTCCTACGAGCAGTACTTC. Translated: CASSLSPGSSYEQYF. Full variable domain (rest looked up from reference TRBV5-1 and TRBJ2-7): KAGVTQTPRYLIKTRGQQVTLSCSPISGHRSVSWYQQTPGQGLQFLFEYFSETQRNKGNFPGRFSGRQFSNSRSEMNVSTLELGDSALYLCASSLSPGSSYEQYFGPGTRLTVT.

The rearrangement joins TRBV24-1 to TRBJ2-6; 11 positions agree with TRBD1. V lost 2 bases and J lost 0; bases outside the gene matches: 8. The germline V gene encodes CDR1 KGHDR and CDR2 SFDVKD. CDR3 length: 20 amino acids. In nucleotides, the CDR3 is TGTGCCACCAGTGATTCCTCCTGGGACAGGGGGGGCTCTGGGGCCAACGTCCTGACTTTC. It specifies CATSDSSWDRGGSGANVLTF.

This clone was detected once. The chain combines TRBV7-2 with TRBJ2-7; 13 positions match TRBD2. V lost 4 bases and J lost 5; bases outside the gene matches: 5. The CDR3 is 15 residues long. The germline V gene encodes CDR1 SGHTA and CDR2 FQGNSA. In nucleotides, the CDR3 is TGTGCCAGCAGCTCGAGACTAGCGGGAGGCCACGAGCAGTACTTC. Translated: CASSSRLAGGHEQYF.

CDR3 residues: CASSRQGGGLIQETQYF. The DNA for the CDR3 is TGTGCCAGCAGCAGACAGGGCGGTGGGCTGATCCAAGAGACCCAGTACTTC. The chain employs TRBV7-9 and TRBJ2-5, with 7 positions matching TRBD1. This CDR3 comprises 17 residues. After removal of 5 bases from V and 1 base from J, the junction contained 13 bases not matched to a gene. Per germline, CDR1 SEHNR and CDR2 FQNEAQ (reference sequence).

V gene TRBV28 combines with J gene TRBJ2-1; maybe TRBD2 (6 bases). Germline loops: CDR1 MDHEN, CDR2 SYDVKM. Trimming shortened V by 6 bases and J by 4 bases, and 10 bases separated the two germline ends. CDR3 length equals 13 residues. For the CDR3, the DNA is TGTGCCAGCAGCCTACTAGCTTACAATGAGCAGTTCTTC. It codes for CASSLLAYNEQFF.

The CDR3 protein is CASPGTGRPGELFF. The DNA for the CDR3 is TGTGCCTCCCCCGGGACAGGAAGACCCGGGGAGCTGTTTTTT. The gene calls are TRBV30 and TRBJ2-2; 8 bases are a match to TRBD1. Germline CDR1 is GTSNPN and CDR2 is SVGIG (reference sequence). V was pared by 7 bases and J by 6 bases, with 10 bases of the junction left unmatched. This CDR3 is built from 14 residues.

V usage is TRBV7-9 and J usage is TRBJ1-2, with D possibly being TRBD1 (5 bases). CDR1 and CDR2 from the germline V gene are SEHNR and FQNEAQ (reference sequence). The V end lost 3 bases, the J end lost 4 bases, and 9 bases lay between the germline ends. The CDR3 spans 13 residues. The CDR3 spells CASSFQGFYGYTF. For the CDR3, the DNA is TGTGCCAGCAGCTTTCAGGGCTTCTATGGCTACACCTTC.

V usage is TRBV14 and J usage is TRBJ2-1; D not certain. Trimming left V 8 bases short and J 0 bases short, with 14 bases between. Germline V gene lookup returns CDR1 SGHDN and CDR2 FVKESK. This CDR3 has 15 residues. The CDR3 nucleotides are TGTGCCAGCGTCGCGTCGAGCGTCTCCTACAATGAGCAGTTCTTC. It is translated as CASVASSVSYNEQFF.

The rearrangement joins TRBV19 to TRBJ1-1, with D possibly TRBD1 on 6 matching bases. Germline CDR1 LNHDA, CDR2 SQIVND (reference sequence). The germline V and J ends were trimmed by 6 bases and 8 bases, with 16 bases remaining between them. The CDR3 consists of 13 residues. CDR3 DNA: TGTGCCAGTAGACAGGGCAACCCTTCCGAAGCTTTCTTT. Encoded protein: CASRQGNPSEAFF. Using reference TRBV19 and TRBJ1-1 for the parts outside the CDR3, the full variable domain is DGGITQSPKYLFRKEGQNVTLSCEQNLNHDAMYWYRQDPGQGLRLIYYSQIVNDFQKGDIAEGYSVSREKKESFPLTVTSAQKNPTAFYLCASRQGNPSEAFFGQGTRLTVV.

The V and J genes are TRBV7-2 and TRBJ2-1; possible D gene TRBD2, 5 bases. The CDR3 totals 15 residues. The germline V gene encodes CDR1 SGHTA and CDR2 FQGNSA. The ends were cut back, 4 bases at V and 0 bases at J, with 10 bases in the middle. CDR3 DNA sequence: TGTGCCAGCAGCTCGAGCGGTAACTCCTACAATGAGCAGTTCTTC. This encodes CASSSSGNSYNEQFF.